The T cell receptor (beta chain) under discussion was sequenced for a study of T cells in Graves' hyperthyroidism and ophthalmopathy. Study outcomes and limitations: Ophthalmopathy, which appeared later, was predicted by the model a median about 6 months before onset.

Exclusion followed for patients with uncontrolled infection, other autoimmune disease, pregnancy or lactation. On the basis of clinical symptoms, serum thyroxine and TRAb, thyroid ultrasound and orbital computed tomography, diagnoses were made. This sample holds PBMCs from 10 ml fresh peripheral blood. There are a few counts of this clonotype. As yet, its antigen is unknown. Amplified TCR beta CDR3 regions derived from RNA transcripts. A set of HTBI primers served as the primers for a first-round RT-PCR of the TCR CDR3. From the multiplex PCR reads, TCRdb called clonotypes with MiXCR, one entry per CDR3 protein. The sample carries a few hundred thousand distinct CDR3 sequences, less than 20% recorded once. CDR1 LNHDA and CDR2 SQIVND come from the germline V gene (reference sequence). Trimming removed 1 base from V and 1 base from J, with 5 bases in between. The CDR3 sequence is 15 residues long.

Source material: blood. The chain recombines TRBV19 with TRBJ2-6, with D unresolved. The receptor's source is a man aged 50 to 59 with Graves' ophthalmopathy. The CDR3 loop reads CASSIVESGANVLTF. CDR3 DNA sequence: TGTGCCAGTAGTATAGTGGAATCTGGGGCCAACGTCCTGACTTTC.